The entry that follows covers one T cell receptor beta chain sequence. What it binds is unknown. The sequenced template was cDNA made from the entire isolated RNA. TCRdb keeps only in-frame clones here, not all; method: immunoSEQ multiplex PCR. The sample consists of some 360,000 clones, roughly 9.8% of them appearing once. These data are taken from a study of beta chain features in type 1 diabetes. V was pared by 4 bases and J by 9 bases, with 16 bases between. Germline CDR1 reads SQVTM; CDR2 reads ANQGSEA. This CDR3 has 13 amino acids. Broader study findings: All four CD4+ subsets of Type 1 diabetes patients contained TCRB CDR3s that were moderately but significantly shorter.

The sequenced sample consisted of central memory CD4+ T cells from blood. J is TRBJ1-3 and V is TRBV29-1, with D tentatively TRBD1 (5 bases). This sequence originates from a man aged 25-40 years with type 1 diabetes. CDR3: CSVGSSGTGTIYF. CDR3 in DNA: TGCAGCGTTGGGAGTTCAGGGACTGGCACCATATATTTT.